Shown below are 27 T cell receptor beta chains from a single sample sequenced in a study of EBV T-cell therapy then PD-1 blockade in nasopharyngeal carcinoma. Treatment described: AdE1-LMPpoly-expanded autologous EBV-specific T-cell therapy followed by anti-PD-1 nivolumab. These receptors' antigens are unknown. Data came from immunoSEQ multiplex PCR; TCRdb stores just in-frame clones and leaves some out. Here the sample spans 15,000 or so clones, approximately 80% being singletons. Material: CD8+ T cells from blood, obtained at day 0 from a patient whose treatment included autologous EBV-specific T cells and nivolumab. These receptor sequences come from a man aged 35 to 55 with nasopharyngeal carcinoma.

The genes are TRBV15 and TRBJ2-3, with D possibly TRBD2 on 6 matching bases. V shed 5 bases and J shed 0 bases, with 15 bases lying between them. CDR1 is LNHNV and CDR2 is YYDKDF in the germline V gene (reference sequence). The CDR3 extends over 16 amino acids. CDR3 DNA: TGTGCCACCAGCTTCCCGAAGGGGACTAGCACAGATACGCAGTATTTT. Translation gives CATSFPKGTSTDTQYF.

The J gene is TRBJ1-3, the V gene TRBV6-1; D call uncertain. CDR3 size: 14 residues. V lost 1 base to trimming and J lost 2 bases, with 6 bases between them. Germline CDR1 and CDR2: MNHNS and SASEGT. The CDR3 region is CASSEDLTGNTIYF. CDR3 nucleotides: TGTGCCAGCAGTGAAGACCTGACTGGAAACACCATATATTTT.

The V and J genes are TRBV30 and TRBJ1-1; D possibly corresponds to TRBD1 (6 bases). V was clipped by 8 bases and J by 4 bases, with 11 bases between them. The CDR3 contains 11 residues. CDR1 is GTSNPN and CDR2 is SVGIG in the germline V gene (reference sequence). CDR3 sequence reads: CAGKGGTEAFF. CDR3 bases: TGTGCCGGTAAAGGGGGCACTGAAGCTTTCTTT.

CDR3 nucleotide sequence: TGTGCCAGCAGTTTGGGGAGCTCCTACAATGAGCAGTTCTTC. This translates into CASSLGSSYNEQFF. This chain joins TRBV27 and TRBJ2-1; weak D call: TRBD2 (5 bases). Between the trimmed V and J ends, which lost 3 bases and 0 bases, there was a span of 6 bases. Germline V CDR1 and CDR2: MNHEY, SMNVEV (reference sequence). The CDR3 has 14 residues.

CDR3 region: CASSRTGAGGYTF. In nucleotides, the CDR3 is TGTGCCAGCAGCAGGACAGGGGCTGGTGGCTACACCTTC. The chain employs TRBV14 and TRBJ1-2, with 9 nucleotides matching TRBD1. Germline V gene lookup returns CDR1 SGHDN and CDR2 FVKESK. The CDR3 spans 13 residues. Unmatched junction bases numbered 5, after V lost 5 bases and J lost 7 bases.

V gene TRBV14 combines with J gene TRBJ2-1; 10 bases are a match to TRBD2. The V segment lost 5 bases and the J segment 8 bases; nucleotides outside the gene matches: 9. The germline CDR1 and CDR2 sequences are SGHDN and FVKESK. The CDR3 is 15 residues long. CDR3 loop: CASSDLTSGDYEQFF. CDR3 nucleotide sequence: TGTGCCAGCAGCGACCTCACTAGCGGGGATTATGAGCAGTTCTTC.

This chain uses TRBV4-1 with TRBJ2-3, with 9 bases aligning to TRBD2. Germline-derived CDR1 and CDR2 are MGHRA and YSYEKL. Germline trimming cut 1 base from V and 2 bases from J; bases unmatched to any gene: 4. The CDR3 loop spans 16 amino acids. In nucleotides, the CDR3 is TGCGCCAGCAGCCAAGGGAGCGGGGGGATCACAGATACGCAGTATTTT. Translated, it gives CASSQGSGGITDTQYF.

This chain uses TRBV27 with TRBJ1-6; the D is unclear. The germline gives CDR1 MNHEY, CDR2 SMNVEV (reference sequence). The V and J ends lost 8 bases and 3 bases respectively, with 11 bases between them. The length of the CDR3 is 14 residues. The CDR3 loop is CASSPGVYNSPLHF. The CDR3 bases are TGTGCCAGCTCCCCGGGCGTCTATAATTCACCCCTCCACTTT.

The chain recombines TRBV7-3 with TRBJ2-5; unclear D gene. The CDR3 runs to 13 residues. The germline V and J ends were trimmed by 4 bases and 4 bases, with 10 bases remaining between them. The germline gives CDR1 SGHTA, CDR2 FQGTGA. Here the CDR3 reads CASSSQGTETQYF. The DNA of the CDR3 is TGTGCCAGCAGCTCACAAGGAACAGAGACCCAGTACTTC.

V usage is TRBV7-6 and J usage is TRBJ2-2; weak D call: TRBD1 (6 bases). The CDR3 runs 14 residues. The germline V gene has CDR1 SGHVS and CDR2 FNYEAQ. V dropped 2 bases and J dropped 5 bases, with 9 bases sitting between them. CDR3 protein: CASSLTGITGELFF. In DNA, the CDR3 is TGTGCCAGCAGCTTAACAGGGATTACCGGGGAGCTGTTTTTT.

The rearrangement links TRBV6-1 to TRBJ1-1; D remains unclear. The germline CDR1 and CDR2 sequences are MNHNS and SASEGT. The CDR3 is made up of 12 amino acids. Trimming took 2 bases from V and 8 from J, leaving 9 bases between them. This chain's CDR3 is CASSEFGKEAFF. The CDR3 DNA is TGTGCCAGCAGTGAATTTGGTAAAGAAGCTTTCTTT.

In DNA, the CDR3 is TGTGCCACCAGGGGGACTTCCTATGGCTACACCTTC. It codes for CATRGTSYGYTF. The rearrangement joins TRBV24-1 to TRBJ1-2; the D gene is possibly TRBD1 (5 bases). The V and J ends lost 7 bases and 4 bases respectively, with 9 bases between them. This CDR3 spans 12 amino acids. Germline values: CDR1 KGHDR, CDR2 SFDVKD.

The chain links TRBV5-1 to TRBJ2-3; either TRBD1 or TRBD2 may fit D (5 bases each). With 5 bases removed from V and 2 bases from J, the gap between germline ends came to 15 bases. This CDR3 comprises 15 residues. Germline V gene data show CDR1 as SGHRS and CDR2 as YFSETQ. CDR3 bases: TGCGCCAGCAGGGAACGGGGCACTATCACAGATACGCAGTATTTT. It is translated as CASRERGTITDTQYF.

This chain connects TRBV9 to TRBJ1-6; D perhaps matches TRBD1 (5 bases). The CDR3 has 15 residues. Germline lookup yields CDR1 SGDLS and CDR2 YYNGEE. The ends were cut back, 4 bases at V and 6 bases at J, with 14 bases in the middle. In DNA, the CDR3 is TGTGCCAGCAGCCCCGAGGAGGGACTTAATTCACCCCTCCACTTT. Residues: CASSPEEGLNSPLHF.

V is TRBV7-8 and J is TRBJ2-2; no reliable D call. V lost 1 base to trimming and J lost 0 bases, with 3 bases between them. This CDR3 region has 14 residues. Germline CDR1 is SGHVS and CDR2 is FQNEAQ. The CDR3 reads CASSLGANTGELFF. As DNA, the CDR3 is TGTGCCAGCAGCTTAGGGGCGAACACCGGGGAGCTGTTTTTT.

The table lists this clone with a count of one. This rearrangement joins TRBV7-9 to TRBJ2-3, with 7 bases lining up with TRBD1. This CDR3 is built from 16 residues. Germline-derived CDR1 and CDR2 are SEHNR and FQNEAQ (reference sequence). The V segment lost 5 bases and the J segment 0 bases; nucleotides outside the gene matches: 8. The CDR3 protein is CASSPQQGPSTDTQYF. CDR3 nucleotide sequence: TGTGCCAGCAGCCCCCAACAGGGGCCAAGCACAGATACGCAGTATTTT.

The chain links TRBV7-9 to TRBJ2-1; 12 bases map to TRBD2. Germline V gene lookup returns CDR1 SEHNR and CDR2 FQNEAQ (reference sequence). This CDR3 is built from 16 residues. V lost 4 bases and J lost 7; bases outside the gene matches: 8. The CDR3 DNA follows: TGTGCCAGCAGCTGGACTAGCGGGGATTTGGGGAATGAGCAGTTCTTC. Protein product: CASSWTSGDLGNEQFF.

The chain links TRBV7-3 to TRBJ2-7; D remains unclear. Trimming took 2 bases from V and 0 from J, leaving 8 bases between them. The CDR3 is made up of 14 amino acids. The V gene's germline CDR1 is SGHTA and CDR2 FQGTGA. The CDR3 spells CASSLPESSYEQYF. The DNA for the CDR3 is TGTGCCAGCAGCTTACCAGAGTCCTCCTACGAGCAGTACTTC.

V is TRBV3-1 (or the pseudogene TRBV3-2) and J is TRBJ2-3, with TRBD1 matching over 7 bases. The CDR3 covers 15 residues. Losses at the gene ends were 1 base for V and 4 bases for J; bases not matched to a gene: 5. CDR1 and CDR2 (germline): LGHDT, YNNKEL (reference sequence). The CDR3 bases are TGTGCCAGCAGCCAAGGTACTACAGGGGCAGATACGCAGTATTTT. It codes for CASSQGTTGADTQYF.

The rearrangement links TRBV27 to TRBJ1-2; TRBD1 might be the D (5 bases). The V end was cut by 4 bases, the J end by 6 bases, with 9 bases between. The CDR3 extends over 12 amino acids. CDR1 MNHEY and CDR2 SMNVEV come from the germline V gene (reference sequence). As DNA, the CDR3 is TGTGCCAGCAGTTCCGACAGCCATGGCTACACCTTC. Translated: CASSSDSHGYTF.

The genes are TRBV6-2 or TRBV6-3 and TRBJ2-2, with D unclear. CDR1 is MNHEY and CDR2 is SVGEGT in the germline V gene. V lost 4 bases, J lost 3 bases, and 9 bases lay in between. CDR3 size: 14 residues. CDR3 in DNA: TGTGCCAGCAGTTCCGCGCAGGACACCGGGGAGCTGTTTTTT. Amino acid sequence: CASSSAQDTGELFF.

For this clone: One end of the junction is discordant with germline, which a read error may explain. V gene TRBV2 combines with J gene TRBJ1-1, with 7 bases identical to TRBD1. Germline CDR1 reads SNHLY; CDR2 reads FYNNEI. The CDR3 runs to 15 residues. The DNA for the CDR3 is TGTGCCAGCAGCTTAGGGCACAGGGGACCTACTGCAGCTTTCTTT. This sequence encodes CASSLGHRGPTAAFF.

This clone was seen a handful of times. Other DNA sequences in this sample translate to the same CDR3. The rearrangement joins TRBV6-6 to TRBJ2-3; possibly TRBD1 or TRBD2 for D (5 bases each). The length of the CDR3 is 14 residues. The V end was cut by 0 bases, the J end by 6 bases, with 10 bases between. Looked up from germline, CDR1 is MNHNY and CDR2 is SVGAGI (reference sequence). This chain's CDR3 is CASSYSPGRDTQYF. CDR3 coding DNA: TGTGCCAGCAGTTACTCACCGGGGCGCGATACGCAGTATTTT.

The chain carries TRBV27 and TRBJ1-1; D is perhaps TRBD1 (5 bases). The V end lost 2 bases, the J end lost 1 base, and 8 bases lay between the germline ends. This CDR3 contains 14 residues. Germline lookup yields CDR1 MNHEY and CDR2 SMNVEV (reference sequence). CDR3 loop: CASSLRGRNTEAFF. DNA for the CDR3: TGTGCCAGCAGTTTAAGGGGACGGAACACTGAAGCTTTCTTT.

V and J are TRBV21-1 and TRBJ1-2; the table's TRBD1 call for D was not verified on the DNA. TRBV21-1 is a listed pseudogene. The CDR3 sequence is 14 residues long. DNA of the CDR3: TGTGCCAGCAGGGGGACAGGATCTAACTATGGCTACACCTTC. It yields the protein CASRGTGSNYGYTF.

This chain joins TRBV28 and TRBJ1-4; the D gene is possibly TRBD1 (5 bases). The CDR3 is made up of 14 amino acids. Germline V lookup: CDR1 MDHEN, CDR2 SYDVKM. V was cut by 3 bases and J by 11 bases, with 16 bases left in between. The CDR3 DNA follows: TGTGCCAGCAGTTTGAACAGGTCCTCACGGAAACTGTTTTTT. This translates into CASSLNRSSRKLFF.

V and J are TRBV4-2 and TRBJ2-2; no firm D call. Germline V gene lookup returns CDR1 LGHNA and CDR2 YNFKEQ. This CDR3 contains 12 residues. Trimming shortened V by 5 bases and J by 6 bases, and 7 bases separated the two germline ends. CDR3 DNA sequence: TGTGCCAGCAGCTACGGATCCGGGGAGCTGTTTTTT. It codes for CASSYGSGELFF.